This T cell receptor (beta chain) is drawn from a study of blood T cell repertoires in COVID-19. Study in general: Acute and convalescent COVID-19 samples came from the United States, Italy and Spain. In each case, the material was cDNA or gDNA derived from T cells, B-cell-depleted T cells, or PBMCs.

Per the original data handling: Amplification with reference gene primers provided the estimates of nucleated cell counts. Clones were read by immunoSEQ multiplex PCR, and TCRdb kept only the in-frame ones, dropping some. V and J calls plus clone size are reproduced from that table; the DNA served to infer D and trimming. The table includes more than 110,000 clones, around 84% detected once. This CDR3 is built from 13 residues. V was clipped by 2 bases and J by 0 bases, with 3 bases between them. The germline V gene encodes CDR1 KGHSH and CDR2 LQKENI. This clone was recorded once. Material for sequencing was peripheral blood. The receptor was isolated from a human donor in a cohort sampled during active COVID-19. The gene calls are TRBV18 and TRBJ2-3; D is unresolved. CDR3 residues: CASSPYSTDTQYF. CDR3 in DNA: TGTGCCAGCTCACCATATAGCACAGATACGCAGTATTTT.